Below, 14 T cell receptor beta chains from the same sample are listed, as sequenced in a study of blood T cells in healthy people across ages. Combining a sample-barcoded 5' primer with a J-beta primer mix, a second PCR ran for roughly 7 to 12 cycles. TCRdb fed the 5' RACE reads into MiXCR, producing one record per CDR3 protein. The profile shows roughly 930,000 distinct CDR3 sequences, about 44% of them singletons. The sample comprised blood. Receptor source: a man between 25 and 39 years old in good health.

The V and J genes are TRBV18 and TRBJ2-3, with D possibly called TRBD1 or TRBD2 (6 bases each). In germline, CDR1 is KGHSH, CDR2 LQKENI. The CDR3 totals 14 residues. The V end lost 5 bases, the J end lost 5 bases, and 14 bases lay between the germline ends. CDR3: CASSAYREEDTQYF. The CDR3 region has the DNA TGTGCCAGCTCAGCCTACAGGGAGGAAGATACGCAGTATTTT. Looking up the rest from reference TRBV18 and TRBJ2-3 gives the full variable domain: NAGVMQNPRHLVRRRGQEARLRCSPMKGHSHVYWYRQLPEEGLKFMVYLQKENIIDESGMPKERFSAEFPKEGPSILRIQQVVRGDSAAYFCASSAYREEDTQYFGPGTRLTVL.

The rearrangement uses TRBV6-2 or TRBV6-3 and TRBJ1-1; weak D call: TRBD1 (6 bases). The V end was cut by 10 bases, the J end by 0 bases, with 18 bases between. The CDR3 loop spans 15 amino acids. CDR1 and CDR2 (germline): MNHEY, SVGEGT. CDR3 DNA sequence: TGTGCCACCCTAGGGGGGCGCTTATTGAACACTGAAGCTTTCTTT. Translation gives CATLGGRLLNTEAFF.

The chain has TRBV29-1 and TRBJ2-7, with a tentative D call TRBD1 (5 bases). The CDR3 is 14 residues long. Germline CDR1 is SQVTM and CDR2 is ANQGSEA. Trimming left V 0 bases short and J 0 bases short, with 9 bases between. CDR3 sequence: CSVEEDTSSYEQYF. CDR3 DNA sequence: TGCAGCGTTGAAGAGGACACGAGCTCCTACGAGCAGTACTTC.

This clonotype occurred a few times. The rearrangement links TRBV29-1 to TRBJ2-5; a weak D match, TRBD2 (5 bases). Trimming shortened V by 6 bases and J by 5 bases, and 13 bases separated the two germline ends. Germline V CDR1 and CDR2: SQVTM, ANQGSEA. The CDR3 is 12 amino acids. The DNA for the CDR3 is TGCAGCGTCCTAGCCCCCACGGAGACCCAGTACTTC. It is translated as CSVLAPTETQYF.

This clonotype was found a few times. This rearrangement joins TRBV6-1 to TRBJ1-2; TRBD1 agrees at 10 bases. After removal of 7 bases from V and 2 bases from J, the junction contained 7 bases not matched to a gene. Germline V gene lookup returns CDR1 MNHNS and CDR2 SASEGT. The CDR3 is made up of 15 amino acids. CDR3 nucleotide sequence: TGTGCCAGCACCCCGGGACAGGGGACCAACTATGGCTACACCTTC. It yields the protein CASTPGQGTNYGYTF.

The chain joins TRBV4-3 to TRBJ1-2, with 11 bases that match TRBD1. V trimming: 0 bases; J trimming: 7 bases; junction bases outside the gene matches: 4. CDR3 length: 15 residues. The germline CDR1 and CDR2 sequences are LGHNA and YSLEER. The CDR3 protein is CASSQDRTGGFGYTF. CDR3 sequence (DNA): TGCGCCAGCAGCCAAGATAGGACAGGGGGCTTTGGCTACACCTTC.

The rearrangement uses TRBV20-1 and TRBJ2-1; no firm D call. V lost 3 bases and J lost 10, with 13 bases in between. The CDR3 contains 12 residues. The V gene's germline CDR1 is DFQATT and CDR2 SNEGSKA (reference sequence). This CDR3 reads CSASVPPYEQFF. The CDR3 nucleotides read TGCAGTGCTAGTGTCCCCCCCTACGAGCAGTTCTTC.

This clonotype has only a few counts. The CDR3 is CASSQEMGQGYSGNTIYF. The CDR3 DNA is TGCGCCAGCAGCCAAGAAATGGGACAGGGATACTCTGGAAACACCATATATTTT. The chain employs TRBV4-3 and TRBJ1-3, with 9 bases matching TRBD1. Germline assignment: CDR1 LGHNA and CDR2 YSLEER. The V and J ends lost 0 bases and 0 bases, in that order; junction bases with no gene match: 6. The CDR3 loop spans 18 amino acids.

This clonotype is a singleton in its sample. This rearrangement joins TRBV29-1 to TRBJ2-7; possibly TRBD1 for D (5 bases). V was shortened by 6 bases and J by 2 bases, with 17 bases between the two germline ends. Germline assignment: CDR1 SQVTM and CDR2 ANQGSEA. The length of the CDR3 is 14 residues. CDR3 sequence reads: CSVISVGAPYEQYF. DNA for the CDR3: TGCAGCGTCATTTCGGTAGGGGCCCCCTACGAGCAGTACTTC.

The V and J genes are TRBV7-9 and TRBJ1-1; 9 nucleotides match TRBD1. V shed 6 bases, J shed 3 bases, and the junction held 8 bases outside the gene matches. This CDR3 is 15 amino acids long. Germline loops: CDR1 SEHNR, CDR2 FQNEAQ (reference sequence). The DNA for the CDR3 is TGTGCCAGCAGTTTACAGGGGGCTGCGTACACTGAAGCTTTCTTT. It translates to CASSLQGAAYTEAFF.

This chain joins TRBV27 and TRBJ1-4; no clear D gene. Trimming removed 5 bases at V and 8 bases at J, with 12 bases between. This CDR3 has 13 residues. Germline V lookup: CDR1 MNHEY, CDR2 SMNVEV (reference sequence). Here the CDR3 DNA reads TGTGCCAGCAGTCCCTACCTGGGGGAAAAACTGTTTTTT. Its protein is CASSPYLGEKLFF.

The genes are TRBV29-1 and TRBJ2-1; the match to TRBD2 covers 7 bases. This CDR3 spans 15 amino acids. The J segment lost 7 bases and the V segment lost 5 bases, leaving 14 bases of the junction unmatched. The V gene's germline CDR1 is SQVTM and CDR2 ANQGSEA. Written as DNA, the CDR3 is TGCAGCGTTCCGACTGTGACCGTCGGGGGGAATGAGCAGTTCTTC. Translating it yields CSVPTVTVGGNEQFF.

The CDR3 is CASGQEVGEKLFF. The CDR3, as DNA: TGCGCCAGCGGACAGGAGGTTGGTGAAAAACTGTTTTTT. The J gene is TRBJ1-4, the V gene TRBV5-1, with TRBD1 identical over 7 bases. This CDR3 region has 13 residues. Germline lookup yields CDR1 SGHRS and CDR2 YFSETQ. Trimming removed 7 bases from V and 7 bases from J; junction bases left unmatched: 7.

This clonotype has at least ten counts. V and J are TRBV6-2 or TRBV6-3 and TRBJ2-7; the D is unclear. V was clipped by 8 bases and J by 2 bases, with 10 bases between them. Germline loops: CDR1 MNHEY, CDR2 SVGEGT. The CDR3 is made up of 12 amino acids. CDR3 DNA sequence: TGTGCCAGCCGTTTATACGCCTACGAGCAGTACTTC. Protein product: CASRLYAYEQYF.